Listed below are T cell receptor beta chains from one sample, sequenced in a study of blood T cell repertoires in COVID-19. Assay: immunoSEQ multiplex PCR; the TCRdb copy retains only in-frame clones and omits some. Seen here are 200,000 to 250,000 clones, 90% observed once, and the top ten hold about 14%. Material: PBMCs or T cells enriched from blood (not recorded which). Source of these receptors: a young man who had been exposed to COVID-19. Each CDR3 is given with its conserved first and last residue. D genes are given only for firm matches. Clone size is not always given. Where it is, it says once, few, many or a class for expanded clones.

J: TRBJ1-1; V: TRBV7-9; D: TRBD1; size: few; CDR3: CASSPGTGDPNTEAFF; DNA: TGTGCCAGCAGCCCCGGGACAGGGGACCCGAACACTGAAGCTTTCTTT
J: TRBJ2-1; V: TRBV9; D: .; size: .; CDR3: CASSLPGTEQFF; DNA: TGTGCCAGCAGTCTTCCCGGGACAGAGCAGTTCTTC
J: TRBJ1-2; V: TRBV27; D: .; size: .; CDR3: CASRTGEYGYTF; DNA: TGTGCCAGCCGCACAGGAGAGTATGGCTACACCTTC
J: TRBJ1-5; V: TRBV29-1; D: .; size: .; CDR3: CSVVEESNQPQHF; DNA: TGCAGCGTTGTTGAAGAGAGCAATCAGCCCCAGCATTTT
J: TRBJ2-1; V: TRBV5-4; D: TRBD2; size: .; CDR3: CASSSGGTSGGARDEQFF; DNA: TGTGCCAGCAGCTCGGGTGGGACTAGCGGGGGGGCCCGCGATGAGCAGTTCTTC
J: TRBJ1-2; V: TRBV28; D: TRBD1; size: .; CDR3: CASSSEGAGGYTF; DNA: TGTGCCAGCAGTTCCGAGGGGGCGGGTGGCTACACCTTC
J: TRBJ1-1; V: TRBV5-1; D: .; size: .; CDR3: CASSSEGDTEAFF; DNA: TGCGCCAGCAGCTCCGAGGGGGACACTGAAGCTTTCTTT
J: TRBJ2-3; V: TRBV5-1; D: .; size: .; CDR3: CASSRVRTQYF; DNA: TGCGCCAGCAGCCGAGTACGTACGCAGTATTTT
J: TRBJ1-3; V: TRBV7-9; D: .; size: .; CDR3: CASSFRGSSGNTIYF; DNA: TGTGCCAGCAGCTTTCGGGGGTCTTCTGGAAACACCATATATTTT
J: TRBJ1-2; V: TRBV7-2; D: TRBD1; size: few; CDR3: CASSLGQDYGYTF; DNA: TGTGCCAGCAGCCTAGGACAGGATTATGGCTACACCTTC
J: TRBJ1-4; V: TRBV4-1; D: .; size: .; CDR3: CASNGQLNEKLFF; DNA: TGCGCCAGTAACGGACAGCTTAATGAAAAACTGTTTTTT
J: TRBJ1-1; V: TRBV7-8; D: .; size: .; CDR3: CASSFGTLYSNTEAFF; DNA: TGTGCCAGCAGCTTCGGGACACTCTATTCGAACACTGAAGCTTTCTTT
J: TRBJ1-6; V: TRBV6-1; D: .; size: .; CDR3: CASSERRRGAHNSPLHF; DNA: TGTGCCAGCAGTGAACGGAGGAGGGGCGCACATAATTCACCCCTCCACTTT
J: TRBJ2-3; V: TRBV28; D: .; size: .; CDR3: CASSLMWGADTQYF; DNA: TGTGCCAGCAGTTTAATGTGGGGGGCAGATACGCAGTATTTT
J: TRBJ1-5; V: TRBV20-1; D: .; size: .; CDR3: CSASSRAGSINQPQHF; DNA: TGCAGTGCTAGTTCTAGGGCCGGGAGCATAAATCAGCCCCAGCATTTT
J: TRBJ2-1; V: TRBV4-1; D: TRBD2; size: once; CDR3: CASSPPTSEGLEQFF; DNA: TGCGCCAGCAGCCCGCCGACTAGCGAGGGACTTGAGCAGTTCTTC
J: TRBJ1-5; V: TRBV3-1/TRBV3-2; D: .; size: .; CDR3: CASSLGRNSNQPQHF; DNA: TGTGCCAGCAGCCTTGGCAGAAACAGCAATCAGCCCCAGCATTTT
J: TRBJ1-5; V: TRBV7-9; D: .; size: .; CDR3: CASSPEGNSGNQPQHF; DNA: TGTGCCAGCAGCCCTGAGGGTAACAGTGGCAATCAGCCCCAGCATTTT
J: TRBJ1-5; V: TRBV9; D: .; size: .; CDR3: CASSPGGVFNQPQHF; DNA: TGTGCCAGCAGCCCAGGAGGGGTATTCAATCAGCCCCAGCATTTT
J: TRBJ2-3; V: TRBV9; D: .; size: .; CDR3: CASSSGLSTDTQYF; DNA: TGTGCCAGCAGCTCGGGACTTAGCACAGATACGCAGTATTTT
J: TRBJ2-5; V: TRBV9; D: .; size: once; CDR3: CASSVVSVSETQYF; DNA: TGTGCCAGCAGCGTAGTCAGTGTCTCCGAGACCCAGTACTTC
J: TRBJ2-1; V: TRBV6-5; D: .; size: .; CDR3: CASSRQAKSDEQFF; DNA: TGTGCCAGCAGTAGACAGGCGAAATCGGATGAGCAGTTCTTC
J: TRBJ1-3; V: TRBV7-2; D: .; size: few; CDR3: CASSLGLTSGNTIYF; DNA: TGTGCCAGCAGCTTAGGACTGACCTCTGGAAACACCATATATTTT